This T cell receptor (beta chain) was obtained from a study of T cell repertoires in cytomegalovirus infection. Whole-study results and caveats: Ex vivo responses were dominated by HLA-C-restricted CMV-specific TCR beta clonotypes.

A single record per CDR3 protein comes from TCRdb applying MiXCR to the reads. The sample holds about 270,000 distinct CDR3 sequences, roughly a fifth seen once. In this sample, this clonotype turned up many times. What it binds is not known. The source of this sequence is a human donor in good health (CMV status not recorded). Some clones in this sample may be carry-over from other donors' samples. Source: cultured PBMCs, taken from culture after CMV antigen stimulation.

CDR3: CASSLAGAGSLWGYTF. The CDR3 DNA reads as TGTGCCAGCAGCTTAGCGGGGGCGGGATCGTTGTGGGGCTACACCTTC. The chain combines TRBV7-2 with TRBJ1-2; the D gene is possibly TRBD1 (6 bases). The ends were cut back, 0 bases at V and 8 bases at J, with 19 bases in the middle. Germline V lookup: CDR1 SGHTA, CDR2 FQGNSA. CDR3 length: 16 residues.